This TCR beta chain emerged from a study of cytomegalovirus exposure and HLA in healthy donors. General study results and limits: Three CMV-associated chains proved CMV antigen-specific in vitro. Researchers catalogued some 160 TCR beta chains as cytomegalovirus-associated.

Produced via immunoSEQ multiplex PCR; TCRdb's table is partial and in-frame only. The table has about 150,000 clones, roughly 90% seen once. Germline trimming cut 2 bases from V and 4 bases from J; bases unmatched to any gene: 6. From germline, CDR1 is SGHRS and CDR2 YFSETQ. This CDR3 contains 16 residues. Details on this clone: The antigen remains unidentified.

Sequencing input: PBMCs. The chain is built from TRBV5-1 and TRBJ2-5; TRBD1 matches 12 bases. The receptor was isolated from a man between 18 and 29 years old in good health and CMV-seropositive. The CDR3 reads CASSFLGDRGRETQYF. The CDR3 DNA sequence: TGCGCCAGCAGCTTTCTGGGGGACAGGGGGCGAGAGACCCAGTACTTC.